This section outlines one TCR beta chain sequence together with its context. The source of the sample is a study of shared clonotypes between healthy human individuals. The CDR3 sequence is 14 residues long. V shed 0 bases and J 6 bases; nucleotides not matched to a gene: 5. The V gene's germline CDR1 is SGHRS and CDR2 YFSETQ. The assay ran at deep level. Some clones are missing from TCRdb's copy, which holds only in-frame ones; the method was immunoSEQ multiplex PCR. The table lists about 450,000 clones, roughly 77% of them singletons, with about 13% in the top ten. This TCR was sampled from a middle-aged woman in good health. Some clones in this sample may be carry-over from other donors' samples. V and J are TRBV5-1 and TRBJ2-7; 8 positions agree with TRBD2. Sample: PBMCs. The CDR3 is CASSLAPGRGEQYF. The CDR3 nucleotides read TGCGCCAGCAGCTTGGCCCCCGGGAGGGGCGAGCAGTACTTC. The whole variable domain, filled in from reference TRBV5-1 and TRBJ2-7, reads KAGVTQTPRYLIKTRGQQVTLSCSPISGHRSVSWYQQTPGQGLQFLFEYFSETQRNKGNFPGRFSGRQFSNSRSEMNVSTLELGDSALYLCASSLAPGRGEQYFGPGTRLTVT.